This passage covers 28 T cell receptor beta chains from one sample sequenced in a study of graft-versus-host responses after intestinal transplantation. Profiled with immunoSEQ multiplex PCR; TCRdb holds only in-frame clones, not every one. The sample carries 20,000 to 30,000 clones, approximately 87% recorded once. Sequences were derived from PBMCs, sampled around 29 days after intestinal transplant. The origin of the receptors is a human patient who received an intestinal transplant, so some T cells may come from the graft donor.

V usage is TRBV4-1 and J usage is TRBJ2-3; 8 bases are a match to TRBD2. V was pared by 1 base and J by 6 bases, with 12 bases of the junction left unmatched. The CDR3 length is 17 residues. Germline V lookup: CDR1 MGHRA, CDR2 YSYEKL. CDR3 DNA: TGCGCCAGCAGCCAAGCGATCCGGGAGGGCCTAGGGGATACGCAGTATTTT. As protein: CASSQAIREGLGDTQYF.

The chain has TRBV30 and TRBJ2-1, with 13 nucleotides matching TRBD2. There are 15 residues in the CDR3. In germline, CDR1 is GTSNPN, CDR2 SVGIG (reference sequence). V dropped 3 bases and J dropped 8; count of bases not matched to a gene: 7. CDR3 residues: CAWRAGTSGIDEQFF. CDR3 DNA: TGTGCCTGGAGGGCCGGGACTAGCGGGATAGATGAGCAGTTCTTC.

This clone was seen a single time. V is TRBV10-3 and J is TRBJ2-5; tentatively, D is TRBD2 (6 bases). With 10 bases removed from V and 2 bases from J, the gap between germline ends came to 8 bases. CDR1 and CDR2 from the germline V gene are ENHRY and SYGVKD. The CDR3 totals 11 residues. The CDR3 nucleotides are TGTGCCACCGGGACTCAAGAGACCCAGTACTTC. Translating it yields CATGTQETQYF.

V gene TRBV27 combines with J gene TRBJ2-1; perhaps TRBD2 as D (5 bases). The CDR3 extends over 14 amino acids. Germline CDR1 reads MNHEY; CDR2 reads SMNVEV (reference sequence). Trimming removed 3 bases at V and 3 bases at J, with 9 bases between. DNA for the CDR3: TGTGCCAGCAGTTTCACACTAGGCTACAATGAGCAGTTCTTC. Translation: CASSFTLGYNEQFF.

This rearrangement joins TRBV5-4 to TRBJ2-1; 7 positions match TRBD1. Germline trimming cut 4 bases from V and 8 bases from J; bases unmatched to any gene: 6. This CDR3 is 13 amino acids long. Germline-derived CDR1 and CDR2 are SGHNT and YYREEE (reference sequence). The CDR3 spells CASSADRVDEQFF. CDR3 in DNA: TGTGCCAGCAGCGCAGACAGGGTAGATGAGCAGTTCTTC.

CDR3: CAWSSGGKQETQYF. CDR3 nucleotides: TGTGCCTGGAGTTCGGGGGGCAAACAAGAGACCCAGTACTTC. The chain carries TRBV30 and TRBJ2-5, with D possibly being TRBD2 (7 bases). CDR1 and CDR2 from the germline V gene are GTSNPN and SVGIG (reference sequence). The CDR3 consists of 14 residues. V was clipped by 2 bases and J by 2 bases, with 12 bases between them.

The chain joins TRBV30 to TRBJ2-2; D is unresolved. V lost 1 base to trimming and J lost 2 bases, with 5 bases between them. The germline CDR1 and CDR2 sequences are GTSNPN and SVGIG (reference sequence). The CDR3 covers 13 residues. In DNA, the CDR3 is TGTGCCTGGAGTGGCCTCAACACCGGGGAGCTGTTTTTT. Translating gives CAWSGLNTGELFF.

This chain connects TRBV7-3 to TRBJ2-1, with a tentative D call TRBD2 (6 bases). The germline V and J ends were trimmed by 0 bases and 6 bases, with 12 bases remaining between them. The CDR3 consists of 15 residues. Germline V gene data show CDR1 as SGHTA and CDR2 as FQGTGA. The CDR3 nucleotides read TGTGCCAGCAGCTTAACGCCACTAGCCAGCAATGAGCAGTTCTTC. Amino acid sequence: CASSLTPLASNEQFF.

In its sample, this clone was seen once. CDR3 sequence reads: CASSPPQETQYF. CDR3 bases: TGTGCCAGCTCACCTCCCCAAGAGACCCAGTACTTC. The chain recombines TRBV18 with TRBJ2-5; D gene ambiguous. Germline V CDR1 and CDR2: KGHSH, LQKENI. V was trimmed by 3 bases and J by 1 base, leaving 3 bases between them. The CDR3 length is 12 residues.

The genes are TRBV5-1 and TRBJ1-6, with TRBD1 as a possible D gene (5 bases). The V gene lost 3 bases and the J gene lost 9 bases, with 10 bases spanning the gap. The germline gives CDR1 SGHRS, CDR2 YFSETQ. The CDR3 runs to 13 residues. The CDR3 DNA is TGCGCCAGCAGCTCCGAGCAGGGTTCACCCCTCCACTTT. The encoded protein is CASSSEQGSPLHF.

This rearrangement joins TRBV19 to TRBJ2-2, with D uncertain. The germline gives CDR1 LNHDA, CDR2 SQIVND (reference sequence). The CDR3 has 13 residues. Between the trimmed V and J ends, which lost 3 bases and 3 bases, there was a span of 5 bases. The CDR3 sequence: CASSIRYTGELFF. The CDR3 DNA reads TGTGCCAGTAGTATTCGATACACCGGGGAGCTGTTTTTT.

V gene TRBV12-5 combines with J gene TRBJ1-1; D is uncertain. The CDR3 length is 13 residues. V gave up 1 base and J gave up 2 bases, with 5 bases separating them. Per the germline V gene, CDR1 is LGHNT and CDR2 is FRNRAP. CDR3 sequence (DNA): TGTGCTAGTGGTTTGGCCGTTAACACTGAAGCTTTCTTT. Encoded protein: CASGLAVNTEAFF. Variable domain in full (rest from reference TRBV12-5 and TRBJ1-1): DARVTQTPRHKVTEMGQEVTMRCQPILGHNTVFWYRQTMMQGLELLAYFRNRAPLDDSGMPKDRFSAEMPDATLATLKIQPSEPRDSAVYFCASGLAVNTEAFFGQGTRLTVV.

The chain combines TRBV7-2 with TRBJ1-6; D perhaps matches TRBD1 (5 bases). The CDR3 contains 16 residues. Germline V gene sequence: CDR1 SGHTA, CDR2 FQGNSA. The V gene lost 4 bases and the J gene lost 7 bases, with 17 bases spanning the gap. The CDR3 loop is CASSSGTGRWNSPLHF. CDR3 bases: TGTGCCAGCAGCTCCGGGACCGGGCGTTGGAATTCACCCCTCCACTTT.

This clone occurred once. The chain uses TRBV4-1 and TRBJ2-7; 11 positions match TRBD2. V lost 0 bases and J lost 4; bases outside the gene matches: 14. Germline CDR1 reads MGHRA; CDR2 reads YSYEKL. This CDR3 has 19 amino acids. CDR3 loop: CASSQDFVAGGPGRYEQYF. The CDR3 DNA reads TGCGCCAGCAGCCAAGATTTTGTAGCGGGAGGGCCGGGCAGATACGAGCAGTACTTC.

The rearrangement joins TRBV2 to TRBJ1-5, with TRBD1 matching 10 bases. Germline CDR1 SNHLY, CDR2 FYNNEI. This CDR3 is built from 14 residues. After removal of 5 bases from V and 5 bases from J, the junction contained 3 bases not matched to a gene. The CDR3 region has the DNA TGTGCCAGCAGTCAGGACAGGGGGGATCAGCCCCAGCATTTT. Translating it yields CASSQDRGDQPQHF.

This rearrangement joins TRBV5-1 to TRBJ2-5; 9 positions agree with TRBD2. This CDR3 region has 12 residues. Unmatched junction bases numbered 4, after V lost 4 bases and J lost 9 bases. The V gene's germline CDR1 is SGHRS and CDR2 YFSETQ. The CDR3 region has the DNA TGCGCCAGCAGCGGGACTAGCTGGGCCCAGTACTTC. It yields the protein CASSGTSWAQYF.

V is TRBV4-1 and J is TRBJ2-5; 11 positions match TRBD1. The length of the CDR3 is 16 residues. Germline V gene sequence: CDR1 MGHRA, CDR2 YSYEKL. V lost 5 bases to trimming and J lost 4 bases; unmatched junction nucleotides: 9. DNA of the CDR3: TGCGCCAGCAGCTCCATAGGGGACAGGGGGTTAGAGACCCAGTACTTC. Translating gives CASSSIGDRGLETQYF.

This clone was found a few times. This rearrangement joins TRBV5-4 to TRBJ2-6; TRBD2 is a possible D gene (6 bases). The ends were cut back, 5 bases at V and 0 bases at J, with 12 bases in the middle. This CDR3 comprises 16 residues. Looked up from germline, CDR1 is SGHNT and CDR2 is YYREEE (reference sequence). This CDR3 is CASRSKRVSGANVLTF. The CDR3 DNA sequence: TGTGCCAGCAGGTCTAAGCGGGTCTCTGGGGCCAACGTCCTGACTTTC. The whole variable domain, filled in from reference TRBV5-4 and TRBJ2-6, reads ETGVTQSPTHLIKTRGQQVTLRCSSQSGHNTVSWYQQALGQGPQFIFQYYREEENGRGNFPPRFSGLQFPNYSSELNVNALELDDSALYLCASRSKRVSGANVLTFGAGSRLTVL.

This sequence joins TRBV6-5 and TRBJ2-2; TRBD1 matches 9 bases. Germline V CDR1 and CDR2: MNHEY, SVGAGI. The trim removed 6 bases at V and 6 bases at J, leaving 8 bases unmatched. This CDR3 region has 15 residues. CDR3 coding DNA: TGTGCCAGCAGCTACCGGGACAGGGCGGCCGGGGAGCTGTTTTTT. Encoded protein: CASSYRDRAAGELFF.

The CDR3 DNA follows: TGTGCCACCAGCTGGCTGGGCAGAACATTCTACAATGAGCAGTTCTTC. It translates to CATSWLGRTFYNEQFF. The chain employs TRBV15 and TRBJ2-1, with no clear D. The CDR3 totals 16 residues. V shed 5 bases and J shed 3 bases, with 17 bases lying between them. CDR1 LNHNV and CDR2 YYDKDF come from the germline V gene (reference sequence).

As for this clone: One junction end disagrees with the germline gene, perhaps due to a read error. The V call is TRBV18, the J call TRBJ2-5; 12 nucleotides line up with TRBD2. Per the germline V gene, CDR1 is KGHSH and CDR2 is LQKENI. The CDR3 consists of 15 residues. CDR3 coding DNA: TGTGCCAGCACACCAGAGACTAGCGGGGGTTCGACCCAGTACTTC. Its translation is CASTPETSGGSTQYF.

V is TRBV5-4 and J is TRBJ1-1; no clear D gene. V was cut by 2 bases and J by 1 base, with 12 bases left in between. This CDR3 is 15 amino acids long. Per germline, CDR1 SGHNT and CDR2 YYREEE (reference sequence). The CDR3 sequence: CASSFIWEGNTEAFF. In DNA form, the CDR3 reads TGTGCCAGCAGCTTTATCTGGGAAGGGAACACTGAAGCTTTCTTT.

This clone was detected a few times. The chain couples TRBV5-4 to TRBJ2-7; a possible D gene is TRBD2 (5 bases). CDR1 SGHNT and CDR2 YYREEE come from the germline V gene (reference sequence). The CDR3 is 14 amino acids. V dropped 0 bases and J dropped 2 bases, with 9 bases sitting between them. CDR3 sequence reads: CASSLGSGAYEQYF. The DNA of the CDR3 is TGTGCCAGCAGCTTGGGGTCCGGGGCCTACGAGCAGTACTTC.

In this sample, this clone turned up once. The rearrangement joins TRBV29-1 to TRBJ2-5, with 9 bases lining up with TRBD2. Looked up from germline, CDR1 is SQVTM and CDR2 is ANQGSEA. The CDR3 extends over 16 amino acids. V was pared by 7 bases and J by 1 base, with 13 bases of the junction left unmatched. CDR3 amino acids: CSGRGAGGPVQETQYF. CDR3 bases: TGCAGCGGACGGGGGGCGGGAGGGCCTGTCCAAGAGACCCAGTACTTC. The full variable domain, with the rest looked up from reference TRBV29-1 and TRBJ2-5, is SAVISQKPSRDICQRGTSLTIQCQVDSQVTMMFWYRQQPGQSLTLIATANQGSEATYESGFVIDKFPISRPNLTFSTLTVSNMSPEDSSIYLCSGRGAGGPVQETQYFGPGTRLLVL.

The V call is TRBV7-9, the J call TRBJ2-2; D gene ambiguous. Germline CDR1 is SEHNR and CDR2 is FQNEAQ (reference sequence). The CDR3 is made up of 14 amino acids. Between the trimmed V and J ends, which lost 5 bases and 6 bases, there was a span of 13 bases. The CDR3 loop reads CASSPIGSAGELFF. The CDR3 nucleotides read TGTGCCAGCAGCCCCATTGGGTCGGCCGGGGAGCTGTTTTTT.

The V gene is TRBV5-6, the J gene TRBJ1-4; tentative D call: TRBD1 (5 bases). The V and J ends lost 5 bases and 0 bases respectively, with 14 bases between them. The CDR3 consists of 16 residues. Germline lookup yields CDR1 SGHDT and CDR2 YYEEEE. CDR3 in amino acids: CASRLGGESTNEKLFF. The CDR3 DNA sequence: TGTGCCAGCAGACTGGGAGGGGAATCAACTAATGAAAAACTGTTTTTT.

J is TRBJ2-1 and V is TRBV9, with D perhaps matching TRBD2 (6 bases). V lost 4 bases to trimming and J lost 3 bases, with 11 bases between them. Germline CDR1 and CDR2: SGDLS and YYNGEE. This CDR3 is built from 14 residues. The CDR3: CASSPRGSYNEQFF. In DNA, the CDR3 is TGTGCCAGCAGCCCTCGGGGGAGCTACAATGAGCAGTTCTTC.

The chain recombines TRBV19 with TRBJ1-1; D gene unclear. CDR1 is LNHDA, CDR2 SQIVND, per germline (reference sequence). Trimming took off 6 bases at V and 1 base at J, with 12 bases between the two ends. The CDR3 runs 14 residues. The CDR3 nucleotides are TGTGCCAGTAGCATATCCTCTCGGAACACTGAAGCTTTCTTT. Amino acids: CASSISSRNTEAFF. Full variable domain (remainder filled in from reference TRBV19 and TRBJ1-1): DGGITQSPKYLFRKEGQNVTLSCEQNLNHDAMYWYRQDPGQGLRLIYYSQIVNDFQKGDIAEGYSVSREKKESFPLTVTSAQKNPTAFYLCASSISSRNTEAFFGQGTRLTVV.